The 11 T cell receptor beta chains below all came from one sample that was sequenced in a study of Graves' ophthalmopathy and Graves' hyperthyroidism. TCR beta CDR3 regions were amplified from RNA transcripts. RT-PCR in the first round used HTBI primers; a second-round multiplex PCR followed. MiXCR, run by TCRdb on the multiplex PCR reads, gives a single entry per CDR3 protein. The sample has fewer than 350,000 distinct CDR3 sequences, roughly a sixth seen once. Input material: peripheral blood. All receptors derive from an adult man with Graves' ophthalmopathy.

This clonotype occurred many times. The genes are TRBV20-1 and TRBJ2-7; no clear D. V dropped 1 base and J dropped 1 base, with 8 bases sitting between them. This CDR3 spans 13 amino acids. Germline CDR1 DFQATT, CDR2 SNEGSKA (reference sequence). CDR3 sequence reads: CSARGLGSYEQYF. In nucleotides, the CDR3 is TGCAGTGCTAGAGGCTTAGGTTCCTACGAGCAGTACTTC.

This clonotype was counted at least ten times. The chain joins TRBV20-1 to TRBJ2-5, with TRBD2 matching over 8 bases. Germline loops: CDR1 DFQATT, CDR2 SNEGSKA (reference sequence). Trimming took 6 bases from V and 6 from J; bases not matched to a gene: 12. This CDR3 contains 14 residues. CDR3 in DNA: TGCAGTGCCTACCCCGTCGGACTAGCAAAGACCCAGTACTTC. Encoded protein: CSAYPVGLAKTQYF.

This clonotype has a single count. V gene TRBV12-3 or TRBV12-4 combines with J gene TRBJ2-5; TRBD2 might be the D (6 bases). This CDR3 contains 13 residues. Trimming removed 5 bases from V and 5 bases from J, with 12 bases in between. CDR3 nucleotide sequence: TGTGCCAGCAGTGGGAGCGGAGGGGAGACCCAGTACTTC. Encoded protein: CASSGSGGETQYF.

The CDR3: CSVDLTGATYGYTF. CDR3 nucleotides: TGCAGCGTTGATCTGACAGGGGCTACCTATGGCTACACCTTC. The V and J genes are TRBV29-1 and TRBJ1-2; 8 nucleotides line up with TRBD1. The V segment lost 3 bases and the J segment 4 bases; nucleotides outside the gene matches: 7. Per the germline V gene, CDR1 is SQVTM and CDR2 is ANQGSEA. The CDR3 has 14 residues.

This clonotype was seen repeatedly, ten times or more. The chain employs TRBV12-3 or TRBV12-4 and TRBJ1-1; 9 bases fit TRBD1. V lost 5 bases to trimming and J lost 5 bases; unmatched junction nucleotides: 6. CDR3 length: 14 amino acids. The chain's CDR3 is CASSPGTGWTEAFF. The CDR3 bases are TGTGCCAGCAGTCCGGGGACAGGGTGGACTGAAGCTTTCTTT.

This clonotype was recorded many times. The chain employs TRBV20-1 and TRBJ1-6; 7 bases agree with TRBD1. This CDR3 is built from 14 residues. With 4 bases clipped from V and 7 bases from J, the junction kept 7 bases outside the gene matches. Germline CDR1 reads DFQATT; CDR2 reads SNEGSKA (reference sequence). The CDR3: CSATRDSFNSPLHF. Written as DNA, the CDR3 is TGCAGTGCTACGAGGGACAGTTTCAATTCACCCCTCCACTTT.

This clonotype was picked up many times. This chain joins TRBV12-3 or TRBV12-4 and TRBJ1-3, with TRBD1 as a possible D gene (5 bases). The V gene lost 6 bases and the J gene lost 8 bases, with 11 bases spanning the gap. The CDR3 is made up of 12 amino acids. The CDR3 here is CASRAGFDTIYF. The CDR3 nucleotides are TGTGCCAGCAGAGCAGGGTTTGACACCATATATTTT.

This clonotype was found many times. This chain links TRBV12-3 or TRBV12-4 with TRBJ2-2; TRBD1 aligns across 10 bases. The CDR3 spans 14 residues. Trimming at V came to 8 bases and at J to 6 bases, leaving 6 bases not matched to a gene. The CDR3 sequence is CASAGTGVSGELFF. CDR3 in DNA: TGTGCCAGCGCCGGGACAGGGGTTTCCGGGGAGCTGTTTTTT.

A remark on this clonotype: A clone one base away is much larger, so this may be a read error. The chain joins TRBV7-8 to TRBJ1-3; unclear D gene. V shed 0 bases and J shed 2 bases, with 8 bases lying between them. Germline V CDR1 and CDR2: SGHVS, FQNEAQ. The CDR3 covers 15 residues. CDR3 coding DNA: TGTGCCAGCAGCTTAGCCTTTTGCACTGGAAACACCATATATTTT. Residues: CASSLAFCTGNTIYF.

This clonotype was seen only a few times. The chain links TRBV7-3 to TRBJ1-1; D gene unclear. V shed 1 base and J shed 0 bases, with 9 bases lying between them. The CDR3 extends over 15 amino acids. Germline CDR1 reads SGHTA; CDR2 reads FQGTGA. The CDR3 coding sequence is TGTGCCAGCAGCTTAAACCCGGGGATGAACACTGAAGCTTTCTTT. Amino acids: CASSLNPGMNTEAFF.

This clonotype was observed a handful of times. The chain is built from TRBV3-1 and TRBJ1-2; TRBD1 agrees at 7 bases. Per the germline V gene, CDR1 is LGHDT and CDR2 is YNNKEL (reference sequence). This CDR3 is built from 15 residues. The V segment lost 0 bases and the J segment 7 bases; nucleotides outside the gene matches: 8. CDR3 in amino acids: CASSQDLEGASGYTF. The CDR3 coding sequence is TGTGCCAGCAGCCAAGATCTTGAGGGGGCGAGTGGCTACACCTTC.